This T cell receptor (beta chain) appears in the sequencing data of a study of CD8+CD57+ T cells in acquired aplastic anemia. Whole-study findings and limits: Overlapping CD8+ CDR3 repertoires of patients and controls contained approximately 29 shared sequences.

It was patients with CD8+CD57+ cell expansion by flow cytometry who were chosen for sequencing. Profiling of TCR beta VDJ combinations and CDR3 sequences used genomic DNA as template. TCRdb analysed the reads with MiXCR anew, one entry per CDR3 protein. The sample holds more than 150,000 distinct CDR3 sequences; roughly 50% are singletons and the top ten take more than 1.5%. Per germline, CDR1 DFQATT and CDR2 SNEGSKA (reference sequence). V was pared by 5 bases and J by 6 bases, with 8 bases between. CDR3 length: 10 amino acids. A note on this clonotype: Its specificity is not known.

Material: sorted CD4+, CD8+, or CD8+CD57+ T cells (not recorded which) from PBMCs. The TCR originated in a human donor with aplastic anemia. The J gene is TRBJ2-7, the V gene TRBV20-1; no definite D call. CDR3 sequence (DNA): TGCAGTGCTGGCACAGCCGAGCAGTACTTC. This sequence encodes CSAGTAEQYF.